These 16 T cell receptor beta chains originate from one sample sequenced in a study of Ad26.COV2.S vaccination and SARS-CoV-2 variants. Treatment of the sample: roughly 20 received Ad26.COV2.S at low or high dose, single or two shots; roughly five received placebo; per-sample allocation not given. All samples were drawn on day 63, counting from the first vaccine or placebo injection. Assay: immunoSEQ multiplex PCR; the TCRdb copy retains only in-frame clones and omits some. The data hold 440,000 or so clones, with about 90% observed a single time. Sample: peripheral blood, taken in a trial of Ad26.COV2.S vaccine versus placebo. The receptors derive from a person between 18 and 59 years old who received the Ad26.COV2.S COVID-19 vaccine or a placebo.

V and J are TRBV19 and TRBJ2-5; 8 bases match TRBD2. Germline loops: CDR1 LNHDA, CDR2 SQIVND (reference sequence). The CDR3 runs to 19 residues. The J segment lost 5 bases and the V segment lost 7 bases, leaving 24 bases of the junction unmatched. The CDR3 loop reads CASTRSSGSGRPGGETQYF. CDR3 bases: TGTGCCAGTACCCGATCTTCGGGGAGCGGGAGACCGGGGGGGGAGACCCAGTACTTC.

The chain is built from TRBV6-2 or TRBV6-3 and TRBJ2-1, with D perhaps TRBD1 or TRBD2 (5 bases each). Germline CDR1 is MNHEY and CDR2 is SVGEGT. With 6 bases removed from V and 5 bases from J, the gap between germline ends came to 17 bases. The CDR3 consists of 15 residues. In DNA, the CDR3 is TGTGCCAGCAGCCTCTGGGGGACGCAAAACAATGAGCAGTTCTTC. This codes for CASSLWGTQNNEQFF.

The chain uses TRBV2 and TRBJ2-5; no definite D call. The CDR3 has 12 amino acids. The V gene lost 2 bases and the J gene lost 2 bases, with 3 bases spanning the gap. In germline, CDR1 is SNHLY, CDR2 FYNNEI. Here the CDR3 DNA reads TGTGCCAGCAGTGAACAGCAAGAGACCCAGTACTTC. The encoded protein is CASSEQQETQYF.

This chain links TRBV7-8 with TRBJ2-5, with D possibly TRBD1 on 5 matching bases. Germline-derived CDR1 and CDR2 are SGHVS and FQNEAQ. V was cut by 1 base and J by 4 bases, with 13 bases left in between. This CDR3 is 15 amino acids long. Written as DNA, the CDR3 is TGTGCCAGCAGCTTAGGAGTAGGGGAAGGAGAGACCCAGTACTTC. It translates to CASSLGVGEGETQYF.

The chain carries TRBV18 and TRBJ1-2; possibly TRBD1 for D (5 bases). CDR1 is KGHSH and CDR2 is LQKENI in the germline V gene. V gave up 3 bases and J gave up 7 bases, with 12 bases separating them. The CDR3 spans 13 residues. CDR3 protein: CASSPGWGSGYTF. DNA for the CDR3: TGTGCCAGCTCACCGGGGTGGGGGTCTGGCTACACCTTC.

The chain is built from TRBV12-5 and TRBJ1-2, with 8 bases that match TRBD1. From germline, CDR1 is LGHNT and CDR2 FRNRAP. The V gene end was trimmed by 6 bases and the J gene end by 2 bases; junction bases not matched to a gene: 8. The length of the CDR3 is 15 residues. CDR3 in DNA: TGTGCTAGTGGCAAGGAGACAGGGGCAAACTATGGCTACACCTTC. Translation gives CASGKETGANYGYTF.

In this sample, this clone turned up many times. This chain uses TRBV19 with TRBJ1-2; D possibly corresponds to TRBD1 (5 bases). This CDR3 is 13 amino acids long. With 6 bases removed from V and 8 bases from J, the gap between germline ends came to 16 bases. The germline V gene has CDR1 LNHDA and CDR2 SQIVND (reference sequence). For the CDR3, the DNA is TGTGCCAGTAGGCACGGGGACCTACGGGGCTACACCTTC. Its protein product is CASRHGDLRGYTF.

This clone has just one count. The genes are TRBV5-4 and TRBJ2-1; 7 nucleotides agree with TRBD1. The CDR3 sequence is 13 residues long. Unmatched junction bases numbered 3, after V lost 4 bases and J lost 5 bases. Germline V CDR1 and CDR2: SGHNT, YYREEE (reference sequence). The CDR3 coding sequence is TGTGCCAGCAGCGGGGACAGAGACAATGAGCAGTTCTTC. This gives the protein CASSGDRDNEQFF.

As DNA, the CDR3 is TGTGCCAGCAGCGTAGGGCGGGAGGGCCGCTACAATGAGCAGTTCTTC. Translating gives CASSVGREGRYNEQFF. This sequence joins TRBV9 and TRBJ2-1; 9 nucleotides align to TRBD2. CDR1 and CDR2 from the germline V gene are SGDLS and YYNGEE. This CDR3 contains 16 residues. J was trimmed by 3 bases and V by 0 bases; bases with no gene match: 4.

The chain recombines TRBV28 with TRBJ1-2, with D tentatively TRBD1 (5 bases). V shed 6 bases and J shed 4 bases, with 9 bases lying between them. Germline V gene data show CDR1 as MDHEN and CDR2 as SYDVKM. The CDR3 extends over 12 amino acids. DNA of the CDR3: TGTGCCAGCAGCGCCGGGGCCTATGGCTACACCTTC. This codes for CASSAGAYGYTF.

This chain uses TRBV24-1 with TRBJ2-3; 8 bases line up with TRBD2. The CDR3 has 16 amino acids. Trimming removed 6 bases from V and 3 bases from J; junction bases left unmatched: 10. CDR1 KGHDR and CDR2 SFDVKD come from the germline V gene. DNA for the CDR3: TGTGCCACCAGTAGTTTCGGGCGGGAGGTAACAGATACGCAGTATTTT. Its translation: CATSSFGREVTDTQYF.

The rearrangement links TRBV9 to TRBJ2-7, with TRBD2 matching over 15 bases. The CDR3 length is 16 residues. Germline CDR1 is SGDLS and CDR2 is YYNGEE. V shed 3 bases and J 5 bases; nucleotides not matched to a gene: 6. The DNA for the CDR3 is TGTGCCAGCAGCGCCCCGGGGACTAGCGGGAGGAACGAGCAGTACTTC. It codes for CASSAPGTSGRNEQYF.

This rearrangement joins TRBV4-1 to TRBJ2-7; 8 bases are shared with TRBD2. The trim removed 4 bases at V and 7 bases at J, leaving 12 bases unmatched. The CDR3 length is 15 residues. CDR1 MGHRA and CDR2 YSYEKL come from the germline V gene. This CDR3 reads CASSLDRPERGEQYF. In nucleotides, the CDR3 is TGCGCCAGCAGCCTAGACAGGCCCGAGCGGGGGGAGCAGTACTTC.

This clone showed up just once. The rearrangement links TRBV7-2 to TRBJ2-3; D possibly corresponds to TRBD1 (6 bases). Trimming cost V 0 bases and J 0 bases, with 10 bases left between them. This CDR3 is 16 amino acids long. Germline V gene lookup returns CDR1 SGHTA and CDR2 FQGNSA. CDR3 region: CASSLALQGSTDTQYF. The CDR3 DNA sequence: TGTGCCAGCAGCTTAGCCCTTCAGGGGAGCACAGATACGCAGTATTTT.

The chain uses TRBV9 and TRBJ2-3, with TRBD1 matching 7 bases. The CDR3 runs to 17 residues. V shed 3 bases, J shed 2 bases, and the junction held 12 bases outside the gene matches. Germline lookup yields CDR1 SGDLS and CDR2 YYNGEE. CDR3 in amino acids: CASSETTGTDNTDTQYF. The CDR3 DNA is TGTGCCAGCAGCGAAACGACCGGGACAGATAACACAGATACGCAGTATTTT. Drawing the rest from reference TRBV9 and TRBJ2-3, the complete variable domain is DSGVTQTPKHLITATGQRVTLRCSPRSGDLSVYWYQQSLDQGLQFLIQYYNGEERAKGNILERFSAQQFPDLHSELNLSSLELGDSALYFCASSETTGTDNTDTQYFGPGTRLTVL.

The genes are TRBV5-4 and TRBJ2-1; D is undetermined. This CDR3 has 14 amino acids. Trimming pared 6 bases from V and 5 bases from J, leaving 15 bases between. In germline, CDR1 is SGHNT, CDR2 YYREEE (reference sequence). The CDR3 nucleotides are TGTGCCAGCAACACATTGTCTGCGGACAATGAGCAGTTCTTC. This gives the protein CASNTLSADNEQFF.